This T cell receptor beta chain originates from a study of cytomegalovirus exposure and HLA in healthy donors. About the research overall: Among approximately 390 genotyped donors, around 80% fell in the Caucasian-associated ancestry cluster. General study results and limits: The authors enumerated 150 to 200 TCR beta chains as linked to cytomegalovirus.

13 Jbeta primers and 60 Vbeta primers were used for the PCR. Sequenced by immunoSEQ multiplex PCR; TCRdb stores in-frame clones only, minus some. The repertoire has 150,000 or so clones, about three quarters of them found once; the top ten carry approximately 4.4%. As for this clone: What it binds is not known.

Per the germline V gene, CDR1 is MGHDK and CDR2 is SYGVNS. The CDR3 consists of 15 residues. The ends were cut back, 1 base at V and 3 bases at J, with 12 bases in the middle. The chain carries TRBV25-1 and TRBJ1-2; no clear D. The clonotype originates from a man between 18 and 29 years old in good health and CMV-seropositive. The sample was PBMCs. The CDR3 region is CASSESLLTDYGYTF. CDR3 bases: TGTGCCAGCAGTGAATCGCTACTAACCGACTATGGCTACACCTTC.